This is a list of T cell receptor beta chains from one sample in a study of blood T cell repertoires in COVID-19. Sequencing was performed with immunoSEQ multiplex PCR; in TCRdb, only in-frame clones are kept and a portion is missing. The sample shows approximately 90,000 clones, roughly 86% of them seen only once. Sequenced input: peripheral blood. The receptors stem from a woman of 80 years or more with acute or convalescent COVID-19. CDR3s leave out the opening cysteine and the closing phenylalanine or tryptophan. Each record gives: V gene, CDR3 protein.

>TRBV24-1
ATSDWTGSRYGYT
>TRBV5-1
ASSLSVQSSYNEQF
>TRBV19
ASSLQGSHSPLH
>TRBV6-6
ASIGQTGQPQH
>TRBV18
ASSVSSGRAKEQY
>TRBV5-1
ASSSGTGGRGTEAF
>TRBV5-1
ASSWTAETQY
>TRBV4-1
ASSQDLGTGYGNQPQH
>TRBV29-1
SVGYGYEQY
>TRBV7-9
ASSLASSGRIGHDEQF
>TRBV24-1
ATSDTGNTEAF
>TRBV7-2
ASSFFTNTGELF
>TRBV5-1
ASGTAMNTEAF
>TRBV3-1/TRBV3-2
ASSPGLTSDNEQF
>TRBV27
ASSARGLDGNEQF
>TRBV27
ASSLFSSGGGETQY
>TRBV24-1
ATQGAVGGEQY
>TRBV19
ASSLDGRDYEQY
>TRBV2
ASGMEALEAF
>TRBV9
ASSVGTGGNSPLH
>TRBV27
ASSLWGGEGQPQH
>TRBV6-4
ASSDMSGDGYT
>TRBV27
ASRGQGAGGYT
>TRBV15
ATSRGGLAGEQETQY
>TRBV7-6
ASSLAGLAGSHEQY
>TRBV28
ASSSFIVGTSARSYNEQF
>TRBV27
ASSFRPPFGEVVYEQY
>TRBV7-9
ASSLVGRGTEHTEAF
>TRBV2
ASDLMNEQY
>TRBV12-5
ASGLGRLAGGPGTDTQY
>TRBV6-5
ASSIRTASEETQY
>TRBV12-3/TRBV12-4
ASRIADTQY
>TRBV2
ASTFAETGNGYT
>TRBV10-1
ASSVDPKGSTDTQY
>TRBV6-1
ASSERIKAF
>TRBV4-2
ASSQEAAQILNGYT
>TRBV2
AGSSDTSYEQY
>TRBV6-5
ASSPGTAENSPLH
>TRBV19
ASSTQGTGYQPQH
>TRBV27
ASSLRPLGQGVTGELF
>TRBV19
ASSISGRAAYEQY
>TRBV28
ASTPGTKNIQY
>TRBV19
ASNRLGRRNQPQH
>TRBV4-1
ASSLAVGQLNTEAF
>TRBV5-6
ASSFDGLAGSTDTQY
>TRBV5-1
ASRATGTGLDEQF
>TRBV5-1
ASSLAASSGTDTQY
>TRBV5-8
ASSLGPTTGNEQY
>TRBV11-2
ASRLVETGEAF
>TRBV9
ASSRQPTNEKLF
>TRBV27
ASSPTPTWRGGNEQF
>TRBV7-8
ASSSLAGGGEQY
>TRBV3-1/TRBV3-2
ASSQNPAGGTNTDTQY
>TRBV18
ASSPGQNNEQF
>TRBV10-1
ASSDSIRGGSTDTQY